This TCR beta chain comes out of a study of blood T cell repertoires in COVID-19. Profiling relied on immunoSEQ multiplex PCR, and the TCRdb table lists in-frame clones only, not all of them. This repertoire shows fewer than 450,000 clones, 88% found once; its top ten account for 7.3%. Seattle patients were enrolled during active infection and followed longitudinally. V was shortened by 5 bases and J by 0 bases, with 8 bases between the two germline ends. Germline lookup yields CDR1 SEHNR and CDR2 FQNEAQ (reference sequence). CDR3 size: 14 residues. The chain combines TRBV7-9 with TRBJ1-5, with D perhaps matching TRBD1 (5 bases). The clonotype originates from a woman between 65 and 79 years old with COVID-19, enrolled during active disease. Source material: peripheral blood. The CDR3 sequence is CASSEDSSNQPQHF. CDR3 DNA: TGTGCCAGCAGCGAAGACAGTAGCAATCAGCCCCAGCATTTT.